What follows describes a single TCR beta chain. The sample comes from a study of shared clonotypes between healthy human individuals. This CDR3 has 15 amino acids. V was trimmed by 1 base and J by 6 bases, leaving 13 bases between them. Germline values: CDR1 LGHNA, CDR2 YNFKEQ. Some clones are missing from TCRdb's copy, which holds only in-frame ones; the method was immunoSEQ multiplex PCR. The sample holds approximately 2.1 million clones, approximately 93% seen once. The J gene is TRBJ1-5, the V gene TRBV4-2; TRBD1 might be the D (5 bases). The TCR was taken from a man aged 18 to 30 in good health. Some clones in this sample may be carry-over from other donors' samples. Sequencing was carried out using naive CD4+ T cells from PBMCs. Subset of the sample: CD45RA+ positively selected. For the CDR3, the DNA is TGTGCCAGCAGCCAAGTAGGGGAAACGGGTCAGCCCCAGCATTTT. Translation: CASSQVGETGQPQHF.